This T cell receptor (beta chain) was identified in a study of tumor and adjacent non-tumor tissue in lung cancer. The wider study: Histology: around twelve adenocarcinoma, a couple of squamous cell carcinoma, 1 small cell lung cancer. The patients, 10 men and 4 to 6 women, were roughly 30 to 80 with stage I to III disease.

The CDR3 is made up of 15 amino acids. This sample's RNA came from whole unsorted tissue. The normal lung tissue was taken more than 3 cm from the tumor edge. About this clonotype itself: A junction end diverges from the germline sequence, so it may reflect a read error.

Three rounds of nested PCR, following a modified ARM-PCR protocol, produced the TCRbeta library. A single record per CDR3 protein comes from TCRdb applying MiXCR to the multiplex PCR reads. The sample holds some 100,000 distinct CDR3 sequences, 65% seen once. This TCR came from a man aged 30-40 years with non-small cell lung cancer. The gene calls are TRBV12-3 or TRBV12-4 and TRBJ1-5; tentatively, D is TRBD1 (6 bases). The sequenced material came from distant non-tumor lung tissue. CDR3: CASCLGGAGNQPQHF. CDR3 sequence (DNA): TGTGCCAGCTGTTTGGGGGGGGCGGGTAATCAGCCCCAGCATTTT.